This T cell receptor (beta chain) was captured by sequencing in a study of blood T cell repertoires in COVID-19. Study-wide context: Sites in the United States, Italy and Spain provided acute and convalescent COVID-19 samples. PBMCs, B-cell-depleted T cells, or T cells were the source of the cDNA or gDNA that made up the material.

Per the germline V gene, CDR1 is SGDLS and CDR2 is YYNGEE. This CDR3 region has 14 residues. Trimming removed 3 bases from V and 6 bases from J, with 13 bases in between. Original methodology: Nucleated cell counts were estimated from reference gene primer amplification. This table comes from immunoSEQ multiplex PCR, and its TCRdb copy is limited to in-frame clones, with some not included. The V and J calls and clone size come from that table; D and trimming were worked out from the DNA. Counted here are about 69,000 clones, 80% to 85% occurring once; the ten biggest clones make up 27%. The source of this sequence is a human donor in a cohort sampled during active COVID-19. Sequenced input: peripheral blood. This sequence joins TRBV9 and TRBJ1-5; D might be TRBD1 (6 bases). The CDR3 reads CASSDSTGIQPQHF. CDR3 bases: TGTGCCAGCAGCGACTCCACAGGGATTCAGCCCCAGCATTTT.